This TCR beta chain came from a study of T cell responses to AZD1222 COVID-19 vaccine. Germline V gene data show CDR1 as SGDLS and CDR2 as YYNGEE. The CDR3 runs to 15 residues. With V trimmed by 2 bases and J by 5 bases, 5 bases remained unmatched. In regard to this clone: Its specificity is not known.

Measured with immunoSEQ multiplex PCR; TCRdb has only the in-frame clones, and not every one. The sample contains about 68,000 clones, more than 70% of which appear only once. General observations from the study: No day 14 peak samples; only post-peak repertoires were characterized. Most donors were white British, females outnumbered males, and clonal diversity was possibly underestimated. Variant regions that are unmutated are reportedly the target of nearly half of spike-specific TCRs. Dominant CD4 TCR responses targeted spike regions 160-218 and 743-854.

The J gene is TRBJ1-5, the V gene TRBV9; TRBD1 matches 9 bases. Sequencing was performed on peripheral blood, taken on day 0 of AZD1222 vaccination. The origin of this receptor is an adult in good health. This CDR3 is CASSVGQGPYQPQHF. For the CDR3, the DNA is TGTGCCAGCAGCGTCGGACAGGGGCCCTATCAGCCCCAGCATTTT. The complete variable domain, with remaining parts taken from reference TRBV9 and TRBJ1-5, reads DSGVTQTPKHLITATGQRVTLRCSPRSGDLSVYWYQQSLDQGLQFLIQYYNGEERAKGNILERFSAQQFPDLHSELNLSSLELGDSALYFCASSVGQGPYQPQHFGDGTRLSIL.